Each of the 32 T cell receptor beta chains below was sequenced from the same sample in a study of cytomegalovirus exposure and HLA in healthy donors (dated by TCRdb to the late 2010s). Library construction relied on the immunoSEQ multiplex PCR assay. For the multiplex PCR, a mixture combining 60 forward primers for TCR Vbeta segments and 13 reverse primers for TCR Jbeta segments was used. Sourced from immuneACCESS, this table was stored by TCRdb with only in-frame sequences that have V and J called. A share of the clones is absent; for the studies checked, an unresolved V gene accounts for under half, and the remainder has no known explanation. This sample comprises around 140,000 clones, roughly 73% of them detected only once. Less than 1.1% of the sample lies in the top ten. The sequenced sample was PBMCs. Receptors were obtained from a male donor in good health and CMV-seronegative.

The chain carries TRBV5-6 and TRBJ1-6; possible D gene TRBD1, 5 bases. The ends were cut back, 6 bases at V and 1 base at J, with 17 bases in the middle. Germline-derived CDR1 and CDR2 are SGHDT and YYEEEE. The CDR3 has 17 residues. CDR3: CASTSGVRPSYNSPLHF. The DNA for the CDR3 is TGTGCCAGCACCTCGGGGGTCAGGCCGTCCTATAATTCACCCCTCCACTTT.

The V gene is TRBV10-3, the J gene TRBJ2-5; 12 bases are shared with TRBD2. Losses at the gene ends were 3 bases for V and 2 bases for J; bases not matched to a gene: 19. CDR3 size: 21 residues. Germline CDR1 reads ENHRY; CDR2 reads SYGVKD. CDR3: CAISDPTRTSGAPGQQETQYF. Written as DNA, the CDR3 is TGTGCCATCAGTGACCCCACCCGGACTAGCGGGGCACCGGGTCAACAAGAGACCCAGTACTTC.

This chain connects TRBV5-4 to TRBJ2-7; 9 bases align to TRBD1. Germline V gene sequence: CDR1 SGHNT, CDR2 YYREEE (reference sequence). Trimming removed 3 bases from V and 2 bases from J; junction bases left unmatched: 3. CDR3 length: 14 residues. The CDR3 region is CASSSGQGPYEQYF. CDR3 coding DNA: TGTGCCAGCAGCTCCGGACAGGGGCCCTACGAGCAGTACTTC.

The genes are TRBV27 and TRBJ2-3; 7 nucleotides line up with TRBD1. V trimming: 2 bases; J trimming: 7 bases; junction bases outside the gene matches: 9. CDR3 length: 15 amino acids. From germline, CDR1 is MNHEY and CDR2 SMNVEV (reference sequence). The CDR3 DNA follows: TGTGCCAGCAGTTTAAACAGGGGAAGGATGCATACGCAGTATTTT. It specifies CASSLNRGRMHTQYF.

The V gene is TRBV10-3, the J gene TRBJ2-7; 12 nucleotides line up with TRBD1. The CDR3 runs 14 residues. Per germline, CDR1 ENHRY and CDR2 SYGVKD. V gave up 11 bases and J gave up 4 bases; unmatched junction bases: 9. The CDR3, as DNA: TGTGCCGTACGCCGGGACAGGGGGCTTTACGAGCAGTACTTC. This sequence encodes CAVRRDRGLYEQYF.

This clone was found a few times. The chain is built from TRBV29-1 and TRBJ2-4, with D unclear. There are 14 residues in the CDR3. Trimming cost V 0 bases and J 2 bases, with 8 bases left between them. Germline CDR1 is SQVTM and CDR2 is ANQGSEA. The CDR3 DNA reads as TGCAGCGTTGAAGACCCCCGGTCCAAAAACATTCAGTACTTC. This codes for CSVEDPRSKNIQYF.

The rearrangement links TRBV7-9 to TRBJ1-2; D unresolved. CDR1 is SEHNR and CDR2 is FQNEAQ in the germline V gene (reference sequence). The CDR3 length is 12 residues. Trimming cost V 3 bases and J 14 bases, with 16 bases left between them. This chain's CDR3 is CASSLEDSSGTF. CDR3 coding DNA: TGTGCCAGCAGCTTGGAGGACTCCTCGGGAACCTTC.

The genes are TRBV6-4 and TRBJ2-5, with 11 bases matching TRBD1. With V trimmed by 2 bases and J by 3 bases, 2 bases remained unmatched. Germline V gene sequence: CDR1 MRHNA, CDR2 SNTAGT. CDR3 length: 15 residues. For the CDR3, the DNA is TGTGCCAGCAGTGACCCGGGACAGGGGGAAGAGACCCAGTACTTC. Its protein is CASSDPGQGEETQYF.

The rearrangement joins TRBV19 to TRBJ2-1; TRBD2 matches at 14 bases. After removal of 5 bases from V and 7 bases from J, the junction contained 10 bases not matched to a gene. There are 17 residues in the CDR3. CDR1 and CDR2 from the germline V gene are LNHDA and SQIVND (reference sequence). CDR3 sequence reads: CASSPSRGLAGENEQFF. CDR3 bases: TGTGCCAGTAGTCCCTCGCGGGGACTAGCGGGGGAGAATGAGCAGTTCTTC.

The rearrangement links TRBV9 to TRBJ1-6, with D possibly being TRBD1 (5 bases). The CDR3 consists of 15 residues. Trimming left V 2 bases short and J 8 bases short, with 14 bases between. Germline-derived CDR1 and CDR2 are SGDLS and YYNGEE. CDR3 sequence (DNA): TGTGCCAGCAGCGTTAGTGGGGGGACGGATTCACCCCTCCACTTT. Translated: CASSVSGGTDSPLHF.

This sequence joins TRBV10-3 and TRBJ2-3; TRBD2 matches 7 bases. CDR1 is ENHRY, CDR2 SYGVKD, per germline. The CDR3 extends over 14 amino acids. Trimming removed 7 bases from V and 4 bases from J; junction bases left unmatched: 8. CDR3 protein: CAITTGGGADTQYF. In nucleotides, the CDR3 is TGTGCCATCACCACTGGGGGGGGTGCAGATACGCAGTATTTT.

This chain links TRBV10-3 with TRBJ2-2, with 8 bases lining up with TRBD2. In germline, CDR1 is ENHRY, CDR2 SYGVKD. The length of the CDR3 is 13 residues. Trimming took 7 bases from V and 7 from J; bases not matched to a gene: 5. The CDR3 coding sequence is TGTGCCATCACTGACGGGGGGGTCGGGGAGCTGTTTTTT. It yields the protein CAITDGGVGELFF.

The chain combines TRBV5-1 with TRBJ2-1; the match to TRBD2 covers 9 bases. The CDR3 extends over 19 amino acids. Germline CDR1 reads SGHRS; CDR2 reads YFSETQ. V was pared by 0 bases and J by 2 bases, with 12 bases of the junction left unmatched. The CDR3 region has the DNA TGCGCCAGCAGCTTGGCCCCGAGCCGGGCGGGGGGGGCCTACAATGAGCAGTTCTTC. Its translation: CASSLAPSRAGGAYNEQFF.

This rearrangement joins TRBV7-2 to TRBJ1-4, with D perhaps matching TRBD1 (6 bases). V was clipped by 5 bases and J by 7 bases, with 17 bases between them. This CDR3 is built from 15 residues. The germline V gene encodes CDR1 SGHTA and CDR2 FQGNSA. DNA of the CDR3: TGTGCCAGCAGCAGGGGGAGGGTGAACAGTGAAAAACTGTTTTTT. Protein product: CASSRGRVNSEKLFF.

V is TRBV2 and J is TRBJ1-4; perhaps TRBD1 as D (5 bases). Germline CDR1 and CDR2: SNHLY and FYNNEI. Between the trimmed V and J ends, which lost 0 bases and 3 bases, there was a span of 8 bases. The CDR3 extends over 15 amino acids. The CDR3 sequence: CASSEAGQSNEKLFF. The CDR3, as DNA: TGTGCCAGCAGTGAAGCGGGGCAGTCTAATGAAAAACTGTTTTTT.

The chain recombines TRBV6-5 with TRBJ2-3, with 11 bases fitting TRBD2. With V trimmed by 6 bases and J by 4 bases, 3 bases remained unmatched. This CDR3 has 14 amino acids. Germline V gene lookup returns CDR1 MNHEY and CDR2 SVGAGI. The CDR3: CASRPTSGADTQYF. The CDR3 coding sequence is TGTGCCAGCAGGCCGACTAGCGGGGCAGATACGCAGTATTTT.

The chain combines TRBV7-3 with TRBJ2-7; 11 nucleotides line up with TRBD1. The germline CDR1 and CDR2 sequences are SGHTA and FQGTGA. Trimming at V came to 8 bases and at J to 3 bases, leaving 9 bases not matched to a gene. This CDR3 comprises 15 residues. CDR3 bases: TGTGCCAGCTCATTAACCGGGACAGGGGGCTACGAGCAGTACTTC. Its translation: CASSLTGTGGYEQYF.

This clone was seen a single time. This chain links TRBV7-8 with TRBJ2-4, with a tentative D call TRBD2 (6 bases). CDR3 length: 15 amino acids. CDR1 is SGHVS, CDR2 FQNEAQ, per germline. V was shortened by 1 base and J by 7 bases, with 14 bases between the two germline ends. The CDR3 protein is CASSLGVGTLNIQYF. The CDR3 bases are TGTGCCAGCAGCTTAGGTGTGGGGACTTTGAACATTCAGTACTTC.

This rearrangement joins TRBV25-1 to TRBJ1-2, with TRBD1 as a possible D gene (5 bases). Per germline, CDR1 MGHDK and CDR2 SYGVNS. The CDR3 sequence is 12 residues long. The V gene lost 8 bases and the J gene lost 3 bases, with 10 bases spanning the gap. In DNA, the CDR3 is TGTGCCAGCGGAGGGGTATACTATGGCTACACCTTC. This sequence encodes CASGGVYYGYTF.

This clone has only a few counts. This rearrangement joins TRBV4-3 to TRBJ1-1; D call uncertain. CDR1 and CDR2 (germline): LGHNA, YSLEER. The CDR3 extends over 14 amino acids. Deletions cut 0 bases from V and 1 base from J, with 6 bases between. The DNA of the CDR3 is TGCGCCAGCAGCCAAGATCACGGGAACACTGAAGCTTTCTTT. Residues: CASSQDHGNTEAFF.

This rearrangement joins TRBV19 to TRBJ2-5; 7 bases are shared with TRBD2. Germline values: CDR1 LNHDA, CDR2 SQIVND (reference sequence). V was clipped by 1 base and J by 4 bases; unmatched bases: 6. CDR3 length: 15 residues. CDR3 sequence: CASSIAGGRRETQYF. The CDR3 nucleotides are TGTGCCAGTAGTATAGCGGGGGGTCGTCGAGAGACCCAGTACTTC.

This CDR3 is CASSFSGLLRGRTYEQYF. The DNA of the CDR3 is TGTGCCAGCAGTTTTTCGGGGCTTTTGCGGGGGCGAACCTACGAGCAGTACTTC. J is TRBJ2-7 and V is TRBV27; the D gene is possibly TRBD2 (7 bases). Germline assignment: CDR1 MNHEY and CDR2 SMNVEV (reference sequence). The CDR3 has 18 residues. Deletions cut 3 bases from V and 2 bases from J, with 23 bases between.

Here the CDR3 reads CASITLRGLAGGDTQYF. CDR3 DNA sequence: TGTGCCAGCATCACGCTGCGGGGACTAGCGGGGGGGGATACGCAGTATTTT. V usage is TRBV7-3 and J usage is TRBJ2-3; TRBD2 matches at 16 bases. The CDR3 runs to 17 residues. Germline V gene data show CDR1 as SGHTA and CDR2 as FQGTGA. J lost 6 bases, V lost 7 bases, and 10 bases had no gene match.

The CDR3: CASSYPPGHEQYF. In DNA form, the CDR3 reads TGTGCCAGCAGTTACCCCCCGGGTCACGAGCAGTACTTC. The chain links TRBV6-6 to TRBJ2-7; D is unclear. Germline CDR1 and CDR2: MNHNY and SVGAGI (reference sequence). The CDR3 contains 13 residues. Trimming removed 2 bases from V and 5 bases from J, with 10 bases in between.

The gene calls are TRBV29-1 and TRBJ2-3; tentatively, D is TRBD2 (5 bases). Germline assignment: CDR1 SQVTM and CDR2 ANQGSEA. The CDR3 loop spans 12 amino acids. V lost 7 bases to trimming and J lost 6 bases, with 14 bases between them. CDR3 residues: CSAENRGDTQYF. CDR3 DNA sequence: TGCAGCGCCGAAAATCGAGGGGATACGCAGTATTTT.

V is TRBV7-8 and J is TRBJ1-5; a weak D match, TRBD1 (5 bases). V dropped 2 bases and J dropped 0 bases, with 17 bases sitting between them. Per the germline V gene, CDR1 is SGHVS and CDR2 is FQNEAQ. This CDR3 contains 18 residues. The CDR3 loop reads CASSLLGRASYSNQPQHF. The DNA of the CDR3 is TGTGCCAGCAGCTTATTAGGCAGGGCTTCTTATAGCAATCAGCCCCAGCATTTT.

The V gene is TRBV11-3, the J gene TRBJ1-2; perhaps TRBD1 as D (5 bases). Looked up from germline, CDR1 is SGHNT and CDR2 is YENEEA. The CDR3 has 14 residues. Trimming left V 1 base short and J 4 bases short, with 10 bases between. CDR3 sequence (DNA): TGTGCCAGCAGCTTAGCTAGGGGCTCCTATGGCTACACCTTC. Its protein product is CASSLARGSYGYTF.

The chain is built from TRBV14 and TRBJ2-3; the D is unclear. Germline assignment: CDR1 SGHDN and CDR2 FVKESK. Trimming removed 2 bases from V and 0 bases from J, with 3 bases in between. The CDR3 is 13 amino acids. The CDR3 coding sequence is TGTGCCAGCAGCCAAACAAGCACAGATACGCAGTATTTT. It specifies CASSQTSTDTQYF.

This rearrangement joins TRBV25-1 to TRBJ2-5; the D gene is possibly TRBD2 (6 bases). The assigned J gene may be wrong: the sequence end matches TRBJ2-7 better. In germline, CDR1 is MGHDK, CDR2 SYGVNS. The CDR3 extends over 13 amino acids. CDR3 DNA: TGTGCCAGCACACAAGGGGAGGCCTACGAGCAGTACTTC. It specifies CASTQGEAYEQYF.

The gene calls are TRBV2 and TRBJ2-5; possible D gene TRBD1, 6 bases. The CDR3 covers 15 residues. The V gene lost 4 bases and the J gene lost 2 bases, with 14 bases spanning the gap. From germline, CDR1 is SNHLY and CDR2 FYNNEI. CDR3 sequence reads: CASSVLGHTQETQYF. In DNA, the CDR3 is TGTGCCAGCAGTGTTCTGGGACACACTCAAGAGACCCAGTACTTC.

This clone occurred once. J is TRBJ2-3 and V is TRBV5-5; TRBD2 aligns across 13 bases. This CDR3 contains 17 residues. V shed 2 bases, J shed 2 bases, and the junction held 5 bases outside the gene matches. Germline V gene data show CDR1 as SGHKS and CDR2 as YYEKEE (reference sequence). The CDR3 coding sequence is TGTGCCAGCAGCTTTGGACTAGCGGGGGCCGACACAGATACGCAGTATTTT. Amino acid sequence: CASSFGLAGADTDTQYF. Variable domain in full (rest from reference TRBV5-5 and TRBJ2-3): DAGVTQSPTHLIKTRGQQVTLRCSPISGHKSVSWYQQVLGQGPQFIFQYYEKEERGRGNFPDRFSARQFPNYSSELNVNALLLGDSALYLCASSFGLAGADTDTQYFGPGTRLTVL.

Details on this clone: This sample also contains other DNA sequences that code for the same CDR3. CDR3 in DNA: TGTGCCAGCAGCCAGCTACGCGGTGAGCAGTTCTTC. Translating gives CASSQLRGEQFF. This rearrangement joins TRBV7-2 to TRBJ2-1; D remains ambiguous. From germline, CDR1 is SGHTA and CDR2 FQGNSA. V gave up 5 bases and J gave up 9 bases, with 11 bases separating them. CDR3 length equals 12 residues.